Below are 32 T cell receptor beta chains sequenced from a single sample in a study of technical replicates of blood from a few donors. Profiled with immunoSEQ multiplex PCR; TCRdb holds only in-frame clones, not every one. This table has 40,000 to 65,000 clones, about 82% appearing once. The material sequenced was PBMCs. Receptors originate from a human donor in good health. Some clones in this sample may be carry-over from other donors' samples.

CDR3 protein: CASSLEGQGHYEQYF. As DNA, the CDR3 is TGCGCCAGCAGCTTGGAGGGACAGGGGCACTACGAGCAGTACTTC. The gene calls are TRBV5-1 and TRBJ2-7; 10 positions match TRBD1. With V trimmed by 0 bases and J by 3 bases, 3 bases remained unmatched. The CDR3 contains 15 residues. Germline CDR1 SGHRS, CDR2 YFSETQ.

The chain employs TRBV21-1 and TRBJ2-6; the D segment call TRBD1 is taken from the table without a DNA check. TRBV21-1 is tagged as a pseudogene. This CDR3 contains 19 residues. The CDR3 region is CASTVRQDLRSLGANVLTF. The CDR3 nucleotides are TGTGCCAGCACCGTAAGACAGGATCTCCGCTCTCTGGGGGCCAACGTCCTGACTTTC.

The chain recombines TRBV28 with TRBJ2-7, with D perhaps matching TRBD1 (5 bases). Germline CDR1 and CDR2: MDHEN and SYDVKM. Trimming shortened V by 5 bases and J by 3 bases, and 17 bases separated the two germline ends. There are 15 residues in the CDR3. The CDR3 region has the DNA TGTGCCAGCAGTAGTACAGGAGCTCCTCTCTACGAGCAGTACTTC. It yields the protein CASSSTGAPLYEQYF.

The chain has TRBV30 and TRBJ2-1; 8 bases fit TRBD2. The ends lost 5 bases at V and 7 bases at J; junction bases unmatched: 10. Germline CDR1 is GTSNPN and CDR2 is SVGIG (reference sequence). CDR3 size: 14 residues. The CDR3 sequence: CAWPPRGDRNEQFF. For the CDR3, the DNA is TGTGCCTGGCCCCCGCGGGGGGACCGTAATGAGCAGTTCTTC.

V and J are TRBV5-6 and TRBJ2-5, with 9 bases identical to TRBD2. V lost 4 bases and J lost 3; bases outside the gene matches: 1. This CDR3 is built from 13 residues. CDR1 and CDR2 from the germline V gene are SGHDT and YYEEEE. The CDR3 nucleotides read TGTGCCAGCAGCCGGACTAGCGAAGAGACCCAGTACTTC. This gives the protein CASSRTSEETQYF.

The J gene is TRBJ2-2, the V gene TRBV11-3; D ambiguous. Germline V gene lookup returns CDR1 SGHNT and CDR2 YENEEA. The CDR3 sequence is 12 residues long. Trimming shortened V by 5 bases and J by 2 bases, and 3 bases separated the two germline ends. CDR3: CASSPNTGELFF. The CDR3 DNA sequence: TGTGCCAGCAGCCCAAACACCGGGGAGCTGTTTTTT.

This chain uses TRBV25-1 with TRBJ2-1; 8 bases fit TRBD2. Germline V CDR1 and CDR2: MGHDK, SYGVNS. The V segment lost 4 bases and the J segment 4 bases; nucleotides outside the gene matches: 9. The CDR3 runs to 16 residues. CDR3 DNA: TGTGCCAGCAGTGCCCCAGGGGTAGCGGGGTACAATGAGCAGTTCTTC. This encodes CASSAPGVAGYNEQFF.

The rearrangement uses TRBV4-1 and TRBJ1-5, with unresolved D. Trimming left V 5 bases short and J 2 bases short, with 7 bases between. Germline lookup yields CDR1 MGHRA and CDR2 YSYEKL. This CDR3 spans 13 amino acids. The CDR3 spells CASSEHRNQPQHF. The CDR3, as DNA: TGCGCCAGCAGCGAACACCGCAATCAGCCCCAGCATTTT.

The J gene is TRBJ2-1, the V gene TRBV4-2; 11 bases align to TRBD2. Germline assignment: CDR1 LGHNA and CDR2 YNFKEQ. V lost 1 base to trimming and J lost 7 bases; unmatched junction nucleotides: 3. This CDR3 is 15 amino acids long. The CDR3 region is CASSQASGGFNEQFF. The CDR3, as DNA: TGTGCCAGCAGCCAAGCTAGCGGGGGGTTTAATGAGCAGTTCTTC.

DNA of the CDR3: TGTGCCATCAGCAGGACAGGAAGGTATGGCTACACCTTC. Protein: CAISRTGRYGYTF. J is TRBJ1-2 and V is TRBV10-3; 7 nucleotides match TRBD1. CDR3 size: 13 residues. Trimming removed 6 bases from V and 5 bases from J; junction bases left unmatched: 6. Per germline, CDR1 ENHRY and CDR2 SYGVKD.

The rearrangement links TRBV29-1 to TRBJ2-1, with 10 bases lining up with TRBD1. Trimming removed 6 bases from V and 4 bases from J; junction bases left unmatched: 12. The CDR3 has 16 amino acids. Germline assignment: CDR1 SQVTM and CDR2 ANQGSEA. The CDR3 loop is CSVLPTPGQGYNEQFF. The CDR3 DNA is TGCAGCGTCCTACCGACTCCGGGACAGGGGTACAATGAGCAGTTCTTC.

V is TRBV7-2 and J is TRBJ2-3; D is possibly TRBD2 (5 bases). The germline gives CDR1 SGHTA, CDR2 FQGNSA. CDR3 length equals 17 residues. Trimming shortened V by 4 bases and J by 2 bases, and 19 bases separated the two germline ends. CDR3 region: CASSSLGGVTFTDTQYF. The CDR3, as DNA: TGTGCCAGCAGCTCCCTAGGAGGCGTCACCTTCACAGATACGCAGTATTTT.

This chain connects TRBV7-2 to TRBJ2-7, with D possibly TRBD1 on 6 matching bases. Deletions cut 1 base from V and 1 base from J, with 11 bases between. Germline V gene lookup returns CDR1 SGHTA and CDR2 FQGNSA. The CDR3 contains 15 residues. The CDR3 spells CASSLGAGASYEQYF. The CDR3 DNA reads TGTGCCAGCAGCTTAGGGGCAGGGGCGTCCTACGAGCAGTACTTC.

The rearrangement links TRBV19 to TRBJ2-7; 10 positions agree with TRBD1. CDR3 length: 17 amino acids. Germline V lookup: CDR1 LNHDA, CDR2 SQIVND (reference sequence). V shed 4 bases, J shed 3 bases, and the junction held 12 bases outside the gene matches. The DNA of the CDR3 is TGTGCCAGTAGTACCCACCGGGACAGGGGATCAGACTACGAGCAGTACTTC. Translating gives CASSTHRDRGSDYEQYF.

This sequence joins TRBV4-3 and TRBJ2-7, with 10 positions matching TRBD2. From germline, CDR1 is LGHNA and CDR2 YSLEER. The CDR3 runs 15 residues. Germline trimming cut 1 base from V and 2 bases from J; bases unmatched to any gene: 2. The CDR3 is CASSQGLAGPYEQYF. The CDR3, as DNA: TGCGCCAGCAGCCAAGGACTAGCGGGCCCCTACGAGCAGTACTTC.

The CDR3 is CASSRMAGGFYEQYF. CDR3 nucleotide sequence: TGTGCCAGCAGCCGCATGGCAGGGGGCTTCTACGAGCAGTACTTC. J is TRBJ2-7 and V is TRBV7-2; 8 nucleotides match TRBD1. The CDR3 covers 15 residues. Germline V lookup: CDR1 SGHTA, CDR2 FQGNSA. The V and J ends lost 5 bases and 3 bases, in that order; junction bases with no gene match: 9.

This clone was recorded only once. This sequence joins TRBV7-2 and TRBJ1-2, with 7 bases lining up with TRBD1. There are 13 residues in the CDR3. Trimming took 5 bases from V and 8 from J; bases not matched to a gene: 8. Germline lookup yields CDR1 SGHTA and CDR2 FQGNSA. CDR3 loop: CASSRDRGGGYTF. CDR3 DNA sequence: TGTGCCAGCAGCCGGGACAGAGGGGGAGGCTACACCTTC.

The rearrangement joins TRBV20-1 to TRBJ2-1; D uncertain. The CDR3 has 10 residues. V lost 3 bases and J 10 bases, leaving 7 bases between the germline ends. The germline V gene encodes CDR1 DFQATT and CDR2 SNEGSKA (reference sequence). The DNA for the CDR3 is TGCAGTGCTAGTCTAGGCGAGCAGTTCTTC. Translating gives CSASLGEQFF.

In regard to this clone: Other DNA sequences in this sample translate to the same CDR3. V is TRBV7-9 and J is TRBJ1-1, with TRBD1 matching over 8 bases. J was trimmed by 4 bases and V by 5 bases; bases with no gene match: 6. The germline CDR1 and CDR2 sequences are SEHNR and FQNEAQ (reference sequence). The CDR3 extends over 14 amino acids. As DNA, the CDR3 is TGTGCCAGCAGCCTAGGACAGGGAAGCACTGAAGCTTTCTTT. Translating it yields CASSLGQGSTEAFF.

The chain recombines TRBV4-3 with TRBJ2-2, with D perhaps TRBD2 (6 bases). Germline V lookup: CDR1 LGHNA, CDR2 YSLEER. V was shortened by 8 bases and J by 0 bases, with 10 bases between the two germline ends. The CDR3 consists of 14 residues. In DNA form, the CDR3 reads TGCGCCAGCGGCCGCGGGACGAACACCGGGGAGCTGTTTTTT. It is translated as CASGRGTNTGELFF.

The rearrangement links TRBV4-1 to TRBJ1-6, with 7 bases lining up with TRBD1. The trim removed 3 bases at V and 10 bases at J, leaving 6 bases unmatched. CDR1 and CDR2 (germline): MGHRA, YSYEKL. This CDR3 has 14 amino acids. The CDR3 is CASSHRTGESPLHF. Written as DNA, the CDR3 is TGCGCCAGCAGCCATCGCACAGGGGAATCACCCCTCCACTTT.

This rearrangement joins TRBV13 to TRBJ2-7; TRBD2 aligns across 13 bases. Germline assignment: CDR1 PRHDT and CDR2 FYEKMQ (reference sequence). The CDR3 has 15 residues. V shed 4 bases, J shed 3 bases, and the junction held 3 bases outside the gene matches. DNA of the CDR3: TGTGCCAGCAGCTACAGGACTAGCGGGAGCTACGAGCAGTACTTC. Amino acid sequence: CASSYRTSGSYEQYF.

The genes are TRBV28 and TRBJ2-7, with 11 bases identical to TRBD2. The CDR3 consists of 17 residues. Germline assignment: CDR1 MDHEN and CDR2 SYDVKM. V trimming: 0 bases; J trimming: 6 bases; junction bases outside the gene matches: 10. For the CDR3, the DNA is TGTGCCAGCAGTTTATGGGGGGTTAGCGGGAGGGATGGCGAGCAGTACTTC. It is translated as CASSLWGVSGRDGEQYF.

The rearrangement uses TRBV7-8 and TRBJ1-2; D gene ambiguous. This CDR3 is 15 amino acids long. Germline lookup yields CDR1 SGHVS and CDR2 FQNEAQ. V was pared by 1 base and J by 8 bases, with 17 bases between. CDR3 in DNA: TGTGCCAGCAGCTTAGTGGTTCATCAGTATCAAGGCTACACCTTC. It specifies CASSLVVHQYQGYTF.

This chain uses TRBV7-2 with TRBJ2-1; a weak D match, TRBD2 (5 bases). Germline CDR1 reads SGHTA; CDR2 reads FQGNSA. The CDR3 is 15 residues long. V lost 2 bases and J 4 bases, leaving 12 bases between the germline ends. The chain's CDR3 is CASSLFTSGYNEQFF. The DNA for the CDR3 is TGTGCCAGCAGCTTATTTACAAGCGGTTACAATGAGCAGTTCTTC.

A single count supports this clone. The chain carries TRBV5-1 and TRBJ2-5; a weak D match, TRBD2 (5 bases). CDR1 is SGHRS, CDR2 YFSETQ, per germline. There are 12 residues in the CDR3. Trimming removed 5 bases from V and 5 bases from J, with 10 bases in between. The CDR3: CASRAGVETQYF. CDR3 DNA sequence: TGCGCCAGCAGGGCCGGGGTCGAGACCCAGTACTTC.

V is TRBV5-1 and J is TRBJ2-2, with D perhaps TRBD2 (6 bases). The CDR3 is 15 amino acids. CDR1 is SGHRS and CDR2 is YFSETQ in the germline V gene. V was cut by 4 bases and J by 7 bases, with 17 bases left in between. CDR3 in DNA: TGCGCCAGCAGCCTTGGGCTAGCGTTTGTCGGGGAGCTGTTTTTT. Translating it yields CASSLGLAFVGELFF.

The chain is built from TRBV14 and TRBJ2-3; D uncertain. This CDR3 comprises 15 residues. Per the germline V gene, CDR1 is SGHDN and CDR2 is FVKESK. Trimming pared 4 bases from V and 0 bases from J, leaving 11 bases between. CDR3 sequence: CASSRQLSSTDTQYF. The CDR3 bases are TGTGCCAGCAGCCGCCAACTTTCTAGCACAGATACGCAGTATTTT.

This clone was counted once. CDR3 nucleotide sequence: TGTGCCAGCAGGCATGGGACAGGAGCTAACTATGGCTACACCTTC. Its protein is CASRHGTGANYGYTF. V gene TRBV9 combines with J gene TRBJ1-2, with 8 bases fitting TRBD1. Germline V CDR1 and CDR2: SGDLS, YYNGEE. After removal of 5 bases from V and 0 bases from J, the junction contained 6 bases not matched to a gene. CDR3 size: 15 residues. The full variable domain, rest sourced from reference TRBV9 and TRBJ1-2, is DSGVTQTPKHLITATGQRVTLRCSPRSGDLSVYWYQQSLDQGLQFLIQYYNGEERAKGNILERFSAQQFPDLHSELNLSSLELGDSALYFCASRHGTGANYGYTFGSGTRLTVV.

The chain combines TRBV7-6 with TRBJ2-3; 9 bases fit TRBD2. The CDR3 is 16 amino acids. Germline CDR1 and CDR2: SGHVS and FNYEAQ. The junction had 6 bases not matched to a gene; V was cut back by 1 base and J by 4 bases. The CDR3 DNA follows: TGTGCCAGCAGCTTAGAGTCGCTAGCGGGACCAGATACGCAGTATTTT. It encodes CASSLESLAGPDTQYF.

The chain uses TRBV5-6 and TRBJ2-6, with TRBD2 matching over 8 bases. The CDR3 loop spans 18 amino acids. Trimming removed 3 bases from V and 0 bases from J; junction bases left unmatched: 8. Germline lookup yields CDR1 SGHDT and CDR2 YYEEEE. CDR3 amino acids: CASSYRRSGGSGANVLTF. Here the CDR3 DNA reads TGTGCCAGCAGCTACAGACGGAGCGGGGGCTCTGGGGCCAACGTCCTGACTTTC.

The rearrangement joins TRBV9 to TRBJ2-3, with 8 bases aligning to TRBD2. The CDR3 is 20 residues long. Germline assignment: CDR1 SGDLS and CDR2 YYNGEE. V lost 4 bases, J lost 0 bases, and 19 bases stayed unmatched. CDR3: CASSLQPTSGVTTSTDTQYF. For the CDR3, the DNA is TGTGCCAGCAGCCTTCAACCAACTAGCGGAGTTACCACTAGCACAGATACGCAGTATTTT.